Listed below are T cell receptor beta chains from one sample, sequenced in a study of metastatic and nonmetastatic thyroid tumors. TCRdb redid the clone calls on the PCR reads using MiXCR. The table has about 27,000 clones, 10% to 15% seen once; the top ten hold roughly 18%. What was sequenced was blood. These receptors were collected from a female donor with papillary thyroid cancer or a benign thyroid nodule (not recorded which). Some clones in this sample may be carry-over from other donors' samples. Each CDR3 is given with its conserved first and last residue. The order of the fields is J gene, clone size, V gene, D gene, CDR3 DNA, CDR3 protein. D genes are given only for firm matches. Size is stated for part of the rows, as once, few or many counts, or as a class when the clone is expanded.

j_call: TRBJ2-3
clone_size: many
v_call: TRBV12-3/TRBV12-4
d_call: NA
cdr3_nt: TGTGCCAGCAGTTTAGCGAGGGGATCCACAGATACGCAGTATTTT
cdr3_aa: CASSLARGSTDTQYF

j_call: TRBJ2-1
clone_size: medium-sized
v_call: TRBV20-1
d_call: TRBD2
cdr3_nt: TGCAGTGCCCTAGACTATGGAGCGGGAGGAAATGAGCAGTTCTTC
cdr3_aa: CSALDYGAGGNEQFF

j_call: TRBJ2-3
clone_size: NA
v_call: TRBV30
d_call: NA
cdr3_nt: TGTGCCTGGAGTGAAAGACGGGCAGATACGCAGTATTTT
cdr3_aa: CAWSERRADTQYF

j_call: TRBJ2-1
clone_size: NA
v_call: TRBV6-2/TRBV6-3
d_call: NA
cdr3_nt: TGTGCCAGCAGGTACGGGAGTCTTCCCAATGAGCAGTTCTTC
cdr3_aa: CASRYGSLPNEQFF

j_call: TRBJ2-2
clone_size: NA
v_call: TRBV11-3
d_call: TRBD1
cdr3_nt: TGTGCCAGCAGCGCCACAGGGGGCCAAAACACCGGGGAGCTGTTTTTT
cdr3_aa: CASSATGGQNTGELFF

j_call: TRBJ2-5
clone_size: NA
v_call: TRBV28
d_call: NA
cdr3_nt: TGTGCCAGCAGCCCCTTGGTGGGAGAGAGGGAGACCCAGTACTTC
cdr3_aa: CASSPLVGERETQYF

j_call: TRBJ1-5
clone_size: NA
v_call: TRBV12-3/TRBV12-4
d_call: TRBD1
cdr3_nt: TGTGCCAGCAGTTCGGACAGGGGGCATAGCAATCAGCCCCAGCATTTT
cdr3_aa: CASSSDRGHSNQPQHF

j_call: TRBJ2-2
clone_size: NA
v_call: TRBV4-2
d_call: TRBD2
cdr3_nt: TGTGCCAGCAGCCTCCTAGCGGGGTTGATCAACACCGGGGAGCTGTTTTTT
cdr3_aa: CASSLLAGLINTGELFF

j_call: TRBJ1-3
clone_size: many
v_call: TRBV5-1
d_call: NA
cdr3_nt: TGCGCCAGCAGCCTGGACGGCTCTGGAAACACCATATATTTT
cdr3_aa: CASSLDGSGNTIYF

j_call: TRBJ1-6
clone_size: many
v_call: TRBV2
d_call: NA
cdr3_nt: TGTGCCAGCAAAAAAGAATGGGGTGGATCACCCCTCCACTTT
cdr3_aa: CASKKEWGGSPLHF

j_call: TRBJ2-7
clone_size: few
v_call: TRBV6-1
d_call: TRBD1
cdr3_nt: TGTGCCAGCAGAATGACAGGGGGCGCAGTTGACCACGAGCAGTACTTC
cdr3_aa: CASRMTGGAVDHEQYF

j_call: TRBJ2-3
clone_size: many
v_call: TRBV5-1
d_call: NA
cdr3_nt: TGCGCCAGCAGCTTGGGACTGAACGAACTAGCTAGCACAGATACGCAGTATTTT
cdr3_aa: CASSLGLNELASTDTQYF

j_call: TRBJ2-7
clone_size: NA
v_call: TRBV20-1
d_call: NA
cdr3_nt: TGCAGTGCTAGAGCAGAGGGGTTGGGCCTTCTTGGCGAGCAGTACTTC
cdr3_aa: CSARAEGLGLLGEQYF

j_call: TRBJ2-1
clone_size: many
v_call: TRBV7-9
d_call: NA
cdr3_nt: TGTGCCAGCAGCTTATATGAGCAGTTCTTC
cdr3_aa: CASSLYEQFF

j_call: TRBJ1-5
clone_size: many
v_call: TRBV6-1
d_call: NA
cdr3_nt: TGTGCCAGCAGCCCCTGGGGGGGGTCCAACACAAAGCCCCAGCATTTT
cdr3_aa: CASSPWGGSNTKPQHF

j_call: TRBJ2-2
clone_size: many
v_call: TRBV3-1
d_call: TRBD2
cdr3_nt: TGTGCCAGCAGCCCGCGACTAGCGGGAGTAAAGACCGGGGAGCTGTTTTTT
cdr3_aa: CASSPRLAGVKTGELFF

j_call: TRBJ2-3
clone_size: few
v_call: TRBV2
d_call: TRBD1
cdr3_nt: TGTGCCAGCAGTGACAGGGGGCTAGATACGCAGTATTTT
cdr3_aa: CASSDRGLDTQYF

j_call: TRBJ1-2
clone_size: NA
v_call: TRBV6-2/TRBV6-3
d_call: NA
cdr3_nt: TGTGCCAGCACAGACAGGAGAAATGGCTACAAGTTC
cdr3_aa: CASTDRRNGYKF

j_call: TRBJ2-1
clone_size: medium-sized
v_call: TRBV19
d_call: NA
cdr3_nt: TGTGCCAGTAGTAGGGAGGGCCAGGGGAATGAGCAGTTCTTC
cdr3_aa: CASSREGQGNEQFF

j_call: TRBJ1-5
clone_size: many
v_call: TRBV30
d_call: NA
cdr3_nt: TGTGCCTGGAGTCTGGGGGCGACCCAGCCCCAGCATTTT
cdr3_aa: CAWSLGATQPQHF

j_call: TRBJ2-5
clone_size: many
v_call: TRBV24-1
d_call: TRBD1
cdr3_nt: TGTGCCACCAGTGCTAGGGGACAGGGGGACCAAGAGACCCAGTACTTC
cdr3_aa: CATSARGQGDQETQYF

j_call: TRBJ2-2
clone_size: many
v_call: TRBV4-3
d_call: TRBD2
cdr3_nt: TGCGCCACACCGCCAGAGCGGGATAACACCGGGGAGCTGTTTTTT
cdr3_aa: CATPPERDNTGELFF

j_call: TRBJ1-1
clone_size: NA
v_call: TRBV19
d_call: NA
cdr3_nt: TGTGCCAGTAAAGTTCGGGGCAGGGTTACCACTGAAGCTTTCTTT
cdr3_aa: CASKVRGRVTTEAFF

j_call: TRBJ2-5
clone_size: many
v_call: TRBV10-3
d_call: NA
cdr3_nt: TGTGCCATCAGTGAAAGAGAGTCAGAGACCCAGTACTTC
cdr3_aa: CAISERESETQYF